This paragraph reports one T cell receptor beta chain. This record belongs to a study of blood T cell repertoires in COVID-19. Study details: Sites in the United States, Italy and Spain provided acute and convalescent COVID-19 samples. The analysed material was cDNA or gDNA that came from T cells, B-cell-depleted T cells, or PBMCs.

Original data processing: Nucleated cell number was recorded as an estimate derived from reference gene primer amplification. Method: immunoSEQ multiplex PCR; TCRdb's copy keeps in-frame clones and lacks some. That table supplies the V and J calls and clone size; D and trimming were determined from the DNA. The repertoire consists of hundreds of thousands of clones, with roughly 86% occurring once and the leading ten covering around 2.9%. Germline V gene data show CDR1 as SQVTM and CDR2 as ANQGSEA. The CDR3 has 13 amino acids. V was pared by 4 bases and J by 2 bases, with 5 bases of the junction left unmatched.

Sequencing was performed on peripheral blood. This receptor was obtained from a human donor in a cohort sampled during active COVID-19. The chain employs TRBV29-1 and TRBJ2-7, with 7 bases identical to TRBD2. The CDR3 DNA reads as TGCAGCGTTGGGACTAGGGCTACCTACGAGCAGTACTTC. Encoded protein: CSVGTRATYEQYF.